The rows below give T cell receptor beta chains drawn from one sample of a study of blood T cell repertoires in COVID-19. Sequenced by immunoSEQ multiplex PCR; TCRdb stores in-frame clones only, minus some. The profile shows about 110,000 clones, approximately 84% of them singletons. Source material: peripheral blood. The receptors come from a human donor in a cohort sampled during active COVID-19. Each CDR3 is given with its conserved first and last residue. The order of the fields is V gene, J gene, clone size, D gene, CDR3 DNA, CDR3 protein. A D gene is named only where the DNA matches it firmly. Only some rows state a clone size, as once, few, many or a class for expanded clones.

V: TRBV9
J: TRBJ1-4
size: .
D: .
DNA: TGTGCCAGCAGCGTAGCTGAGGGTTCAATCGAGAAACTGTTTTTT
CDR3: CASSVAEGSIEKLFF

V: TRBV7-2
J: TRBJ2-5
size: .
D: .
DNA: TGTGCCAGCAGCTCTTGGGGCGGACAAGAGACCCAGTACTTC
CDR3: CASSSWGGQETQYF

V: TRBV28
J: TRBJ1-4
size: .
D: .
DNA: TGTGCCAGCGGGTTGAGGTCTAATGAAAAACTGTTTTTT
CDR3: CASGLRSNEKLFF

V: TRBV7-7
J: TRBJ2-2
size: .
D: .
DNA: TGTGCTAGCAGCCAGATACCAAACACCGGGGAGCTGTTTTTT
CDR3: CASSQIPNTGELFF

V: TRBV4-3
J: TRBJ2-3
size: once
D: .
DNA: TGCGCCAGCAGCCAAGAAACAGGGGGGGTCACAGATACGCAGTATTTT
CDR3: CASSQETGGVTDTQYF

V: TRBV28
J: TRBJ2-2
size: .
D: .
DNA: TGTGCCAGCAGTTTACTCGGGGATTACACCGGGGAGCTGTTTTTT
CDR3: CASSLLGDYTGELFF

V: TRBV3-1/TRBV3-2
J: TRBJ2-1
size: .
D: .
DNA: TGTGCCAGCAGCCAGGAAGGCCGGGGGAGGTCGTACAATGAGCAGTTCTTC
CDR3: CASSQEGRGRSYNEQFF

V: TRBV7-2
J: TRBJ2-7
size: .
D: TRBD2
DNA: TGTGCCAGCAGCTTAGCCGGACTAGCGGGAGATCCCTACGAGCAGTACTTC
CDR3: CASSLAGLAGDPYEQYF

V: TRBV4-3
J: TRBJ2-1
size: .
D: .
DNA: TGCGCCAGCAGCCAAGGTAGACAGTTGGTAGCCCAGAGCTCCTACAATGAGCAGTTCTTC
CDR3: CASSQGRQLVAQSSYNEQFF

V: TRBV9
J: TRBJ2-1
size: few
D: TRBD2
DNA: TGTGCCAGCAGCGTAGAGGCCAGACTAGCGGGAGGCGGTGAGCAGTTCTTC
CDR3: CASSVEARLAGGGEQFF

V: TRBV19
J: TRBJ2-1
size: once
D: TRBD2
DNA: TGTGCCAGTAGGGGGACTAGCGGCCTAGGTAATGAGCAGTTCTTC
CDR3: CASRGTSGLGNEQFF

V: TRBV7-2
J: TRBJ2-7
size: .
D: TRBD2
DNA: TGTGCCAGCAGCTTAGCGCCGGCGGGAGCTGGGTACGAGCAGTACTTC
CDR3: CASSLAPAGAGYEQYF

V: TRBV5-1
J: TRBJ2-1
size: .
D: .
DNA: TGCGCCAGCAGCTTGGCCCCCTGGGAAGGGGTAAATGAGCAGTTCTTC
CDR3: CASSLAPWEGVNEQFF

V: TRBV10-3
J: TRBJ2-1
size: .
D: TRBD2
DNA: TGTGCCATCAGTGGGGATGCTAGCGGGATGTTAGATGAGCAGTTCTTC
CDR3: CAISGDASGMLDEQFF

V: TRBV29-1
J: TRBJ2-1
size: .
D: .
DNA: TGCAGCGTGAGGAGGGTGAATGAGCAGTTCTTC
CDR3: CSVRRVNEQFF

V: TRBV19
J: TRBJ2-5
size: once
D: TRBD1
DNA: TGTGCCAGTAGTGTACAGGGGGCGCGGGAGACCCAGTACTTC
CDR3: CASSVQGARETQYF

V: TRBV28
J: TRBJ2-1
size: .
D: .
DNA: TGTGCCAGCAGGCAGAGGCTGGAGCAGTTCTTC
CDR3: CASRQRLEQFF

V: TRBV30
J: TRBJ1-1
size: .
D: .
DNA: TGTGCCTGGAGGGGTGACAGCTGGACTGAAGCTTTCTTT
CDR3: CAWRGDSWTEAFF

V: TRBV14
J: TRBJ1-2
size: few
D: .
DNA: TGTGCCAGCAGCCAAGAAGGCGGAACCTATGGCTACACCTTC
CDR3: CASSQEGGTYGYTF

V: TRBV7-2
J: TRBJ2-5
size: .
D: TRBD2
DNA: TGTGCCAGCAGCCTCAACTCGGGGGGAAAGACCCAGTACTTC
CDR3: CASSLNSGGKTQYF

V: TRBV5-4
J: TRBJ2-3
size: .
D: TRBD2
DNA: TGTGCCAGCAGCACCGTAGCGGGAGGGCCGTCAGATACGCAGTATTTT
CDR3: CASSTVAGGPSDTQYF

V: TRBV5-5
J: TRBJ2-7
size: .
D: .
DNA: TGTGCCAGCAGCTTGGTGGCAGGAACTTACGAGCAGTACTTC
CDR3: CASSLVAGTYEQYF

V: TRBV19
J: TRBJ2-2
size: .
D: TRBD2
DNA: TGTGCCAGTAGTTCCGGGGGAGGGTATACCGGGGAGCTGTTTTTT
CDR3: CASSSGGGYTGELFF

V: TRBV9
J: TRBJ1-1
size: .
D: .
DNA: TGTGCCAGCAGCGTGGGACCCGGGGGTGAAGCTTTCTTT
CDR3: CASSVGPGGEAFF

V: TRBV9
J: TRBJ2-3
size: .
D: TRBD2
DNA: TGTGCCAGCAGCGGCCCTGGCGGGGGAAGCACAGATACGCAGTATTTT
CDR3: CASSGPGGGSTDTQYF

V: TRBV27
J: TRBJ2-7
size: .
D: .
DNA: TGTGCCAGCAGTTTATCCCCAGGGTCCGAGCAGTACTTC
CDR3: CASSLSPGSEQYF

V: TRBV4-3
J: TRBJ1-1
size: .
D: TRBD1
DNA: TGCGCCAGCAGCCAAGATCAGGGGGCGAACACTGAAGCTTTCTTT
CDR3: CASSQDQGANTEAFF

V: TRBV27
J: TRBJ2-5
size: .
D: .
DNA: TGTGCCAGCAGTTTATCGCTAGCCCGACAAGAGACCCAGTACTTC
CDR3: CASSLSLARQETQYF

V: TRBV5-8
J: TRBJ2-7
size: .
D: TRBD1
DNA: TGTGCCAGCAGCTACGGATGGACAGGGGGAGTCGAGCAGTACTTC
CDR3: CASSYGWTGGVEQYF